These 4 T cell receptor beta chains share one sample of origin, sequenced in a study of blood T cells in healthy people across ages. Then a second PCR, running roughly 7 to 11 cycles, was carried out with a sample-barcoded 5' primer and a J-beta primer mix. Each CDR3 protein gets one entry after TCRdb re-called the 5' RACE reads with MiXCR. The table includes some 700,000 distinct CDR3 sequences, approximately 21% detected once. The specimen was blood. These TCRs come from a man aged 70 or older in good health.

Only a few counts were recorded for this clonotype. This chain links TRBV7-9 with TRBJ1-3, with D possibly being TRBD1 (6 bases). Germline CDR1 SEHNR, CDR2 FQNEAQ (reference sequence). The V end lost 5 bases, the J end lost 2 bases, and 10 bases lay between the germline ends. CDR3 length: 14 residues. CDR3 in amino acids: CASSGHRAGNTIYF. The CDR3 DNA is TGTGCCAGCAGCGGACACAGGGCTGGAAACACCATATATTTT.

The gene calls are TRBV5-1 and TRBJ2-6; no reliable D call. Germline CDR1 and CDR2: SGHRS and YFSETQ. V was trimmed by 0 bases and J by 2 bases, leaving 9 bases between them. CDR3 length equals 16 residues. The DNA for the CDR3 is TGCGCCAGCAGCTTGGGGTCTCTCCCTGGGGCCAACGTCCTGACTTTC. Translated, it gives CASSLGSLPGANVLTF.

The rearrangement joins TRBV7-6 to TRBJ2-4, with 8 positions matching TRBD2. CDR3 length: 15 amino acids. The V gene end was trimmed by 5 bases and the J gene end by 3 bases; junction bases not matched to a gene: 6. Germline loops: CDR1 SGHVS, CDR2 FNYEAQ. The chain's CDR3 is CASSTIAGHKNIQYF. The CDR3 DNA sequence: TGTGCCAGCAGCACAATAGCGGGGCACAAAAACATTCAGTACTTC.

There are a few counts of this clonotype. The chain has TRBV12-3 or TRBV12-4 and TRBJ2-1, with D tentatively TRBD1 or TRBD2 (6 bases each). V was cut by 4 bases and J by 9 bases, with 13 bases left in between. The CDR3 length is 13 residues. The chain's CDR3 is CASSYGGLSEQFF. CDR3 coding DNA: TGTGCCAGCAGTTATGGGGGGCTCTCTGAGCAGTTCTTC.